This TCR beta chain was observed in a study of blood T cell repertoires in COVID-19. Original analysis: Amplification of reference gene primers provided the estimated nucleated cell counts. Method: immunoSEQ multiplex PCR; TCRdb's copy keeps in-frame clones and lacks some. V and J calls and clone size are those listed in that table; D and trimming were worked out from the DNA. The sample shows hundreds of thousands of clones, around 89% of them seen only once. This sequence was found in a man aged 18 to 30 who had recovered from COVID-19. The sequencing sample was made of PBMCs or T cells enriched from blood (not recorded which).

CDR3 residues: CASSLPGRNEQFF. DNA of the CDR3: TGTGCCAGCAGCTTACCGGGGAGGAATGAGCAGTTCTTC. This chain uses TRBV5-5 with TRBJ2-1; tentative D call: TRBD2 (6 bases). V lost 2 bases to trimming and J lost 7 bases, with 10 bases between them. CDR1 is SGHKS, CDR2 YYEKEE, per germline (reference sequence). The CDR3 runs 13 residues. Using reference TRBV5-5 and TRBJ2-1 for the parts outside the CDR3, the full variable domain is DAGVTQSPTHLIKTRGQQVTLRCSPISGHKSVSWYQQVLGQGPQFIFQYYEKEERGRGNFPDRFSARQFPNYSSELNVNALLLGDSALYLCASSLPGRNEQFFGPGTRLTVL.